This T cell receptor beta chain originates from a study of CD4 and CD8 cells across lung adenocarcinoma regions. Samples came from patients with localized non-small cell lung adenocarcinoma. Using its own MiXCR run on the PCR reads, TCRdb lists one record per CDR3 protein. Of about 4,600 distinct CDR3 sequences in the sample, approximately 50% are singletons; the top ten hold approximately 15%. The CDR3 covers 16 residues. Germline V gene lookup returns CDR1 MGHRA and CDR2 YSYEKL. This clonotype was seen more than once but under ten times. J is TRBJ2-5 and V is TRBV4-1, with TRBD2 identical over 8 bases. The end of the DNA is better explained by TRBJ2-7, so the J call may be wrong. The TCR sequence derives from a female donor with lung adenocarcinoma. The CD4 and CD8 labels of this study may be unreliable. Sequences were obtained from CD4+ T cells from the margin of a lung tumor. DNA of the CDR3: TGCGCCAGCAGCCAAGAGCCAGCGGGAGTTTGGTACGAGCAGTACTTC. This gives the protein CASSQEPAGVWYEQYF.